Below are 32 T cell receptor beta chains sequenced from a single sample in a study of T cells expressing NK-cell markers. With the 5' RACE reads reprocessed, TCRdb shows one record per CDR3 protein and no DNA. The sample spans fewer than 400,000 distinct CDR3 sequences; the ten largest clones claim approximately 11%. The sequenced material came from blood T cells: a sorted CD56 or NKG2C T cell subset, CD4+ or CD8+ T cells, or bulk PBMC T cells (not recorded which). The receptors derive from a woman aged 45-59 years in good health.

The V gene is TRBV6-1, the J gene TRBJ2-1; there is no DNA to check the TCRdb D call of TRBD1. Germline CDR1 reads MNHNS; CDR2 reads SASEGT. This CDR3 spans 15 amino acids. CDR3 sequence reads: CASSEADRVNGEQFF.

The V call is TRBV11-2, the J call TRBJ1-6; TCRdb reports TRBD1, a call that lacks DNA to check it against. Germline V gene lookup returns CDR1 SGHAT and CDR2 FQNNGV. The CDR3 is 14 residues long. This CDR3 is CASSSRQRNSPLHF.

The chain's CDR3 is CSVRQGKTGEQYF. The genes are TRBV29-1 and TRBJ2-7; the D call of TRBD1 rests on TCRdb alone, since no DNA is present to check it. The CDR3 sequence is 13 residues long. The germline gives CDR1 SQVTM, CDR2 ANQGSEA.

V usage is TRBV12-3 or TRBV12-4 and J usage is TRBJ2-3; TCRdb indicates TRBD2, and absent DNA this call remains unverified. The CDR3 loop spans 14 amino acids. CDR3 region: CASKREQVRDTQYF.

The chain couples TRBV7-2 to TRBJ2-1; TCRdb gives TRBD1 as the D gene, but with no DNA this cannot be confirmed. From germline, CDR1 is SGHTA and CDR2 FQGNSA. The CDR3 sequence is 18 residues long. This CDR3 is CASSLSLAGRSSYNEQFF. The full variable domain, rest sourced from reference TRBV7-2 and TRBJ2-1, is GAGVSQSPSNKVTEKGKDVELRCDPISGHTALYWYRQSLGQGLEFLIYFQGNSAPDKSGLPSDRFSAERTGGSVSTLTIQRTQQEDSAVYLCASSLSLAGRSSYNEQFFGPGTRLTVL.

The chain is built from TRBV10-3 and TRBJ2-1; TCRdb lists TRBD2, though no DNA is available to test this call. CDR1 and CDR2 from the germline V gene are ENHRY and SYGVKD. The CDR3 is made up of 15 amino acids. CDR3 region: CAISERLAGYNEQFF.

CDR3 loop: CASSNGVVTGELFF. The V gene is TRBV27, the J gene TRBJ2-2. The CDR3 has 14 residues. Germline CDR1 reads MNHEY; CDR2 reads SMNVEV (reference sequence).

The J gene is TRBJ2-2, the V gene TRBV12-3 or TRBV12-4; the TCRdb call, TRBD2, lacks DNA for checking. This CDR3 contains 16 residues. CDR3 residues: CASSRTSGRAGGELFF.

This CDR3 is CASSLRSNEQFF. The chain carries TRBV5-6 and TRBJ2-1. This CDR3 spans 12 amino acids. The germline V gene has CDR1 SGHDT and CDR2 YYEEEE.

V is TRBV15 and J is TRBJ2-1; TCRdb picks TRBD2, but there is no DNA to check that call. The CDR3 has 14 amino acids. Germline values: CDR1 LNHNV, CDR2 YYDKDF (reference sequence). The CDR3 reads CATSRDAGVQEQFF.

This chain joins TRBV14 and TRBJ1-1; TCRdb's D call, TRBD1, is unchecked because there is no DNA. This CDR3 has 16 residues. In germline, CDR1 is SGHDN, CDR2 FVKESK. This CDR3 is CASSSPGQGMNTEAFF.

V usage is TRBV6-5 and J usage is TRBJ1-2; with no DNA, the TCRdb D assignment of TRBD1 cannot be verified. The CDR3 spans 13 residues. The germline gives CDR1 MNHEY, CDR2 SVGAGI. The CDR3: CASSRDRDLFYTF.

The V and J genes are TRBV20-1 and TRBJ2-7. Germline values: CDR1 DFQATT, CDR2 SNEGSKA (reference sequence). CDR3 length: 12 amino acids. This chain's CDR3 is CSARDPVNEQYF.

This rearrangement joins TRBV10-2 to TRBJ2-2. Germline CDR1 and CDR2: WSHSY and SAAADI. The CDR3 sequence is 13 residues long. CDR3 amino acids: CASSGGGAGELFF.

The rearrangement joins TRBV20-1 to TRBJ2-7; as DNA is missing, the TRBD2 call by TCRdb cannot be tested. Germline V gene lookup returns CDR1 DFQATT and CDR2 SNEGSKA (reference sequence). The CDR3 runs to 12 residues. The CDR3 region is CSARLATYEQYF.

The chain recombines TRBV18 with TRBJ2-1; no DNA is available, so the TRBD2 call from TCRdb remains unchecked. The CDR3 is made up of 17 amino acids. The germline CDR1 and CDR2 sequences are KGHSH and LQKENI. The CDR3 loop reads CASSSPGLASSYNEQFF.

The chain combines TRBV12-3 or TRBV12-4 with TRBJ1-1; TCRdb indicates TRBD1, and absent DNA this call remains unverified. The CDR3 is 15 residues long. CDR3 loop: CASSFGSSSRETAFF.

The CDR3 protein is CSAIGGTAENNEQFF. This chain joins TRBV20-1 and TRBJ2-1; the TCRdb D gene call, TRBD1, has no DNA to confirm it. The CDR3 totals 15 residues. Germline CDR1 is DFQATT and CDR2 is SNEGSKA (reference sequence).

The chain joins TRBV9 to TRBJ2-1; checking the TCRdb D call of TRBD2 is not possible without DNA. Germline CDR1 and CDR2: SGDLS and YYNGEE. The CDR3 totals 18 residues. The CDR3 reads CASSVAGGTSGSGNEQFF. Complete variable domain (other parts from reference TRBV9 and TRBJ2-1): DSGVTQTPKHLITATGQRVTLRCSPRSGDLSVYWYQQSLDQGLQFLIQYYNGEERAKGNILERFSAQQFPDLHSELNLSSLELGDSALYFCASSVAGGTSGSGNEQFFGPGTRLTVL.

The chain combines TRBV7-9 with TRBJ2-5; TCRdb lists TRBD2, though no DNA is available to test this call. CDR3 size: 13 residues. Germline assignment: CDR1 SEHNR and CDR2 FQNEAQ (reference sequence). The CDR3 reads CASRAGGPETQYF.

The chain couples TRBV12-3 or TRBV12-4 to TRBJ2-4; TCRdb selects TRBD2, and the lack of DNA leaves this call unchecked. The CDR3 is 15 amino acids. CDR3 loop: CASSLRTLAKNIQYF.

The chain combines TRBV5-1 with TRBJ1-1. The CDR3 loop spans 14 amino acids. In germline, CDR1 is SGHRS, CDR2 YFSETQ. The CDR3 region is CASSLARGGTEAFF.

This CDR3 is CASTDTGATNEKLFF. The chain carries TRBV5-1 and TRBJ1-4; TCRdb indicates TRBD1, and absent DNA this call remains unverified. The CDR3 totals 15 residues. Germline CDR1 reads SGHRS; CDR2 reads YFSETQ.

The V gene is TRBV6-1, the J gene TRBJ2-6; the D call from TCRdb, TRBD1, cannot be confirmed without DNA. The CDR3 extends over 18 amino acids. Looked up from germline, CDR1 is MNHNS and CDR2 is SASEGT. The CDR3 loop reads CASSVLGHLLSGANVLTF.

The chain combines TRBV29-1 with TRBJ2-2; TCRdb outputs TRBD2, but without DNA this stays unchecked. Germline V gene data show CDR1 as SQVTM and CDR2 as ANQGSEA. The CDR3 sequence is 16 residues long. The CDR3: CSVAGTLAGGTGELFF.

The chain links TRBV11-3 to TRBJ1-2; the D gene TCRdb calls, TRBD1, cannot be checked with no DNA. CDR3 length equals 14 residues. CDR1 and CDR2 (germline): SGHNT, YENEEA. Here the CDR3 reads CASSLTGAVRGYTF.

The chain employs TRBV29-1 and TRBJ2-1; the TRBD2 assignment by TCRdb is unverifiable without DNA. The CDR3 sequence is 14 residues long. Per the germline V gene, CDR1 is SQVTM and CDR2 is ANQGSEA. CDR3 amino acids: CSADPAGGLNEQFF.

V is TRBV5-1 and J is TRBJ2-2; TCRdb's assignment of TRBD2 cannot be checked, as there is no DNA. Germline CDR1 SGHRS, CDR2 YFSETQ. The CDR3 runs to 15 residues. CDR3 protein: CASSPSGSGTGELFF.

J is TRBJ1-4 and V is TRBV6-5; the TCRdb D gene call, TRBD1, has no DNA to confirm it. The CDR3 has 13 residues. The germline gives CDR1 MNHEY, CDR2 SVGAGI. CDR3 sequence reads: CASRTGGDEKLFF.

This chain connects TRBV25-1 to TRBJ2-5; TCRdb proposes TRBD1, but this gene call is untestable without DNA. CDR3 length equals 15 residues. Germline V gives CDR1 MGHDK, CDR2 SYGVNS. The CDR3 is CASSAGTGMTETQYF.

The rearrangement joins TRBV6-4 to TRBJ1-1; the D call from TCRdb, TRBD1, cannot be confirmed without DNA. CDR1 and CDR2 (germline): MRHNA, SNTAGT. There are 14 residues in the CDR3. The CDR3 reads CASSAQQGGSEAFF.

This chain connects TRBV7-9 to TRBJ2-5; TCRdb proposes TRBD1, but this gene call is untestable without DNA. The CDR3 has 14 amino acids. Looked up from germline, CDR1 is SEHNR and CDR2 is FQNEAQ (reference sequence). The CDR3 reads CASSSGQPWETQYF.